This T cell receptor (beta chain) was identified during a study of cytomegalovirus exposure and HLA in healthy donors. The PCR used 60 Vbeta and 13 Jbeta primers. Sequencing used immunoSEQ multiplex PCR; TCRdb keeps in-frame clones, though not all of them. The sample has about 160,000 clones, about four fifths seen once. This clone was seen only a few times. Its antigen is not identified. V lost 2 bases and J lost 3, with 10 bases in between. CDR1 and CDR2 (germline): SGHTA, FQGNSA. The CDR3 consists of 15 residues. Study-level results: Reported findings show TCR beta sequences accurately forecast HLA-A and HLA-B alleles in most subjects. An analysis done earlier found most TCR beta V segments productive about 87% or about 30% of the time.

This sequence joins TRBV7-2 and TRBJ1-4; a possible D gene is TRBD1 (5 bases). The sequenced sample was PBMCs. This TCR came from a male donor in good health and CMV-seropositive. In nucleotides, the CDR3 is TGTGCCAGCAGCTTACAGGGTACCTCTAATGAAAAACTGTTTTTT. Its translation is CASSLQGTSNEKLFF. The whole variable domain, filled in from reference TRBV7-2 and TRBJ1-4, reads GAGVSQSPSNKVTEKGKDVELRCDPISGHTALYWYRQSLGQGLEFLIYFQGNSAPDKSGLPSDRFSAERTGGSVSTLTIQRTQQEDSAVYLCASSLQGTSNEKLFFGSGTQLSVL.